The 19 T cell receptor beta chains given below trace back to one sample, sequenced in a study of cytomegalovirus exposure and HLA in healthy donors. 13 Jbeta primers and 60 Vbeta primers were used for the PCR. Generated by immunoSEQ multiplex PCR, the TCRdb table keeps only in-frame clones and is missing some. The data contain about 150,000 clones, less than 9.5% of them singletons. The sequenced material came from PBMCs. The receptors come from a male donor in good health and CMV-seronegative.

This clone has more than one count but fewer than ten. The V gene is TRBV6-1, the J gene TRBJ1-1; tentatively, D is TRBD1 (5 bases). The CDR3 runs 14 residues. The V and J ends lost 4 bases and 7 bases respectively, with 16 bases between them. Germline V gene data show CDR1 as MNHNS and CDR2 as SASEGT. CDR3 region: CASSASGGIDEAFF. In nucleotides, the CDR3 is TGTGCCAGCAGTGCCTCGGGGGGGATAGATGAAGCTTTCTTT.

The chain joins TRBV9 to TRBJ2-2, with 12 positions matching TRBD1. This CDR3 contains 17 residues. Germline CDR1 and CDR2: SGDLS and YYNGEE. Germline trimming cut 3 bases from V and 9 bases from J; bases unmatched to any gene: 12. The CDR3 DNA follows: TGTGCCAGCAGCGCAGAGCCGGGACAGGGGGCGATAAGGGAGCTGTTTTTT. Translating it yields CASSAEPGQGAIRELFF.

V and J are TRBV29-1 and TRBJ1-1; D remains unclear. This CDR3 has 13 amino acids. Germline lookup yields CDR1 SQVTM and CDR2 ANQGSEA. Trimming stripped 6 bases from V and 1 base from J, with 12 bases between. The CDR3 DNA follows: TGCAGCGTCGAACTCTATGGGAACACTGAAGCTTTCTTT. It is translated as CSVELYGNTEAFF.

This clone was detected only a few times. This rearrangement joins TRBV28 to TRBJ2-7; tentative D call: TRBD1 (5 bases). Trimming took 5 bases from V and 4 from J, leaving 18 bases between them. The CDR3 extends over 15 amino acids. The germline V gene has CDR1 MDHEN and CDR2 SYDVKM. The CDR3 coding sequence is TGTGCCAGCAGTCTAGGGGCGACCTCCACTTACGAGCAGTACTTC. Translation gives CASSLGATSTYEQYF.

The chain couples TRBV10-3 to TRBJ1-1; 8 bases are shared with TRBD1. This CDR3 region has 15 residues. Germline CDR1 ENHRY, CDR2 SYGVKD. Trimming removed 3 bases from V and 1 base from J; junction bases left unmatched: 4. The CDR3: CAISEPGQGNTEAFF. DNA for the CDR3: TGTGCCATCAGTGAACCCGGACAGGGGAACACTGAAGCTTTCTTT.

This clone was counted between two and nine times. V gene TRBV7-3 combines with J gene TRBJ2-7, with D possibly being TRBD1 (5 bases). CDR1 is SGHTA and CDR2 is FQGTGA in the germline V gene. CDR3 length equals 14 residues. V dropped 0 bases and J dropped 3 bases, with 9 bases sitting between them. The CDR3 nucleotides are TGTGCCAGCAGCTTAACAGGGGAAAGCTACGAGCAGTACTTC. Translation: CASSLTGESYEQYF.

This clone was detected a few times. The rearrangement joins TRBV30 to TRBJ1-2; D perhaps matches TRBD1 (6 bases). Deletions cut 4 bases from V and 0 bases from J, with 12 bases between. Germline V gives CDR1 GTSNPN, CDR2 SVGIG (reference sequence). The CDR3 is 14 residues long. CDR3 in DNA: TGTGCCTGGAATTTGGCAGGGGCTAACTATGGCTACACCTTC. Its translation: CAWNLAGANYGYTF. Variable domain in full (rest from reference TRBV30 and TRBJ1-2): SQTIHQWPATLVQPVGSPLSLECTVEGTSNPNLYWYRQAAGRGLQLLFYSVGIGQISSEVPQNLSASRPQDRQFILSSKKLLLSDSGFYLCAWNLAGANYGYTFGSGTRLTVV.

There are a few counts of this clone. The V call is TRBV5-1, the J call TRBJ2-3, with D perhaps TRBD2 (6 bases). The germline V gene encodes CDR1 SGHRS and CDR2 YFSETQ. Between the trimmed V and J ends, which lost 0 bases and 0 bases, there was a span of 11 bases. CDR3 length equals 16 residues. The CDR3 is CASSLGGTSSTDTQYF. DNA for the CDR3: TGCGCCAGCAGCTTGGGGGGGACTTCTAGCACAGATACGCAGTATTTT.

The genes are TRBV27 and TRBJ2-1; D ambiguous. The V gene's germline CDR1 is MNHEY and CDR2 SMNVEV (reference sequence). CDR3 length equals 11 residues. V shed 5 bases and J shed 9 bases, with 8 bases lying between them. CDR3 DNA: TGTGCCAGCAGTCAGACTGGTGAGCAGTTCTTC. Its protein product is CASSQTGEQFF.

The chain recombines TRBV18 with TRBJ2-7; maybe TRBD1 (6 bases). Germline lookup yields CDR1 KGHSH and CDR2 LQKENI. The CDR3 runs to 16 residues. Trimming took off 0 bases at V and 4 bases at J, with 16 bases between the two ends. CDR3 amino acids: CASSPPAGTSLYEQYF. Written as DNA, the CDR3 is TGTGCCAGCTCACCACCTGCCGGGACATCCCTTTACGAGCAGTACTTC.

This clone showed up just a few times. The chain combines TRBV10-3 with TRBJ2-7, with 15 bases fitting TRBD2. Germline CDR1 ENHRY, CDR2 SYGVKD. After removal of 4 bases from V and 6 bases from J, the junction contained 4 bases not matched to a gene. The CDR3 is made up of 15 amino acids. CDR3 in DNA: TGTGCCATCAGTGGGCCGGGACTAGCGGGAGGCGAGCAGTACTTC. Residues: CAISGPGLAGGEQYF.

The chain uses TRBV12-2 and TRBJ1-1; the D call of TRBD1 is as the table states it, not checked on the DNA. TRBV12-2 is described as a pseudogene. CDR3 size: 14 residues. In DNA form, the CDR3 reads TGTGCAAGTCGCTTAGAGGGACAGGGGACTGAAGCTTTCTTT. It is translated as CASRLEGQGTEAFF.

The V and J genes are TRBV18 and TRBJ1-1; D is unclear. Germline-derived CDR1 and CDR2 are KGHSH and LQKENI. The CDR3 runs to 13 residues. Between the trimmed V and J ends, which lost 6 bases and 1 base, there was a span of 9 bases. The CDR3 nucleotides are TGTGCCAGCTCCCAGGTGGGGAACACTGAAGCTTTCTTT. Encoded protein: CASSQVGNTEAFF. The whole variable domain, filled in from reference TRBV18 and TRBJ1-1, reads NAGVMQNPRHLVRRRGQEARLRCSPMKGHSHVYWYRQLPEEGLKFMVYLQKENIIDESGMPKERFSAEFPKEGPSILRIQQVVRGDSAAYFCASSQVGNTEAFFGQGTRLTVV.

This clone was found a few times. The CDR3 nucleotides read TGTGCCAGCAGTAGGGGAGGCTACGAGCAGTACTTC. Translating gives CASSRGGYEQYF. The rearrangement links TRBV28 to TRBJ2-7; possible D gene TRBD2, 6 bases. The CDR3 extends over 12 amino acids. V lost 5 bases and J 3 bases, leaving 8 bases between the germline ends. CDR1 MDHEN and CDR2 SYDVKM come from the germline V gene.

The V gene is TRBV5-4, the J gene TRBJ1-1; TRBD1 matches 8 bases. This CDR3 has 15 amino acids. Germline assignment: CDR1 SGHNT and CDR2 YYREEE (reference sequence). The V segment lost 3 bases and the J segment 4 bases; nucleotides outside the gene matches: 8. The CDR3 nucleotides read TGTGCCAGCAGCTGGAAAGTGACAGGGGCCACTGAAGCTTTCTTT. Its translation: CASSWKVTGATEAFF.

The sample holds a few counts of this clone. The V gene is TRBV5-6, the J gene TRBJ1-5, with D uncertain. Germline V gene data show CDR1 as SGHDT and CDR2 as YYEEEE. The V end was cut by 6 bases, the J end by 1 base, with 11 bases between. The CDR3 consists of 14 residues. CDR3 sequence (DNA): TGTGCCAGCAAGAACTACCTGAGCAATCAGCCCCAGCATTTT. Its protein is CASKNYLSNQPQHF.

This clone was counted only a few times. V usage is TRBV7-3 and J usage is TRBJ2-1; possibly TRBD1 for D (5 bases). The CDR3 has 15 residues. Germline-derived CDR1 and CDR2 are SGHTA and FQGTGA. Trimming stripped 4 bases from V and 7 bases from J, with 17 bases between. CDR3 nucleotide sequence: TGTGCCAGCAGCTGGACACGGCGAGAGAGGAATGAGCAGTTCTTC. It codes for CASSWTRRERNEQFF.

The CDR3 here is CASRDRSGNEKLFF. As DNA, the CDR3 is TGTGCCAGCAGGGACAGGTCGGGTAATGAAAAACTGTTTTTT. This chain links TRBV6-1 with TRBJ1-4; TRBD1 agrees at 7 bases. CDR1 and CDR2 (germline): MNHNS, SASEGT. Germline trimming cut 6 bases from V and 4 bases from J; bases unmatched to any gene: 5. The CDR3 is 14 amino acids.

The chain is built from TRBV4-1 and TRBJ1-2; the match to TRBD1 covers 12 bases. Germline CDR1 MGHRA, CDR2 YSYEKL. After removal of 1 base from V and 8 bases from J, the junction contained 5 bases not matched to a gene. This CDR3 contains 15 residues. Here the CDR3 reads CASSQVGQGAQGYTF. For the CDR3, the DNA is TGCGCCAGCAGCCAAGTGGGACAGGGGGCTCAGGGCTACACCTTC.